Listed below are T cell receptor beta chains from one sample, sequenced in a study of T cell changes during pregnancy in multiple sclerosis. TCRdb keeps only in-frame clones here, not all; method: immunoSEQ multiplex PCR. Counted here are tens of thousands of clones, roughly 92% occurring once; the ten biggest clones make up 2.5% to 3.5%. The material sequenced was peripheral blood, taken in the third trimester of pregnancy. The source is a female donor in good health, enrolled as a control in a pregnancy study. Each CDR3 is given with its conserved first and last residue. A D gene is named only where the DNA matches it firmly. Clone sizes are given selectively: once, few, many, or a class where the clone is expanded.

v_call	j_call	clone_size	d_call	cdr3_aa	cdr3_nt
TRBV28	TRBJ1-4	.	.	CASSLRGTGRSEKLFF	TGTGCCAGCAGTTTAAGGGGCACCGGCCGGAGTGAAAAACTGTTTTTT
TRBV7-6	TRBJ2-7	.	TRBD1	CASSFSTGETYEQYF	TGTGCCAGCAGCTTCTCAACAGGGGAGACCTACGAGCAGTACTTC
TRBV29-1	TRBJ1-2	.	TRBD1	CSVLDRAMSGYTF	TGCAGCGTCCTGGACAGGGCTATGTCTGGCTACACCTTC
TRBV19	TRBJ2-5	.	TRBD1	CASRHPGQGNSETQYF	TGTGCCAGTAGGCACCCGGGACAGGGAAATTCGGAGACCCAGTACTTC
TRBV11-3	TRBJ2-1	.	TRBD2	CASSFGGADEQFF	TGTGCCAGCAGCTTCGGGGGGGCCGATGAGCAGTTCTTC
TRBV7-2	TRBJ1-5	once	TRBD1	CASKPGQTSNQPQHF	TGTGCCAGCAAACCGGGACAGACTAGCAATCAGCCCCAGCATTTT
TRBV7-6	TRBJ2-6	.	TRBD1	CASSPDRGLKGANVLTF	TGTGCCAGCAGCCCGGACAGGGGGCTTAAGGGGGCCAACGTCCTGACTTTC
TRBV27	TRBJ2-7	.	TRBD2	CASSSKVAGYEQYF	TGTGCCAGCAGTTCAAAAGTAGCGGGGTACGAGCAGTACTTC
TRBV10-1	TRBJ1-2	.	.	CASSAGYNYGYTF	TGCGCCAGCAGTGCGGGGTATAACTATGGCTACACCTTC
TRBV7-8	TRBJ2-3	once	.	CASSRGYKRALGDTQYF	TGTGCCAGCAGCCGAGGCTATAAGAGGGCCCTGGGAGATACGCAGTATTTT
TRBV13	TRBJ1-2	.	.	CASSYQTIQGFDDGYTF	TGTGCCAGCAGCTACCAGACCATACAGGGATTCGACGATGGCTACACCTTC
TRBV18	TRBJ1-2	.	TRBD1	CASSPDRGNYGYTF	TGTGCCAGCTCACCGGACAGGGGGAACTATGGCTACACCTTC
TRBV7-3	TRBJ2-5	.	TRBD2	CASSLKLAGRETQYF	TGTGCCAGCAGCTTAAAACTAGCGGGGCGAGAGACCCAGTACTTC
TRBV5-4	TRBJ1-2	.	TRBD1	CASSLEGARGYGYTF	TGTGCCAGCAGCTTGGAGGGGGCGCGGGGCTATGGCTACACCTTC
TRBV5-1	TRBJ2-7	.	.	CASSLGAGEQYF	TGCGCCAGCAGCTTGGGGGCTGGCGAGCAGTACTTC
TRBV27	TRBJ2-3	.	TRBD2	CASSELAGGPLDTQYF	TGTGCCAGCAGTGAACTAGCGGGAGGGCCTTTAGATACGCAGTATTTT
TRBV6-5	TRBJ2-1	.	TRBD2	CASSLLAGLDEQFF	TGTGCCAGCAGTCTACTAGCGGGGTTGGATGAGCAGTTCTTC
TRBV21-1	TRBJ2-1	.	.	CASSRRGGHSYNEQFF	TGTGCCAGCAGCAGGAGGGGCGGCCACTCCTACAATGAGCAGTTCTTC
TRBV19	TRBJ2-6	.	.	CASSPAGVSGTNVLTF	TGTGCCAGTAGTCCCGCAGGGGTCTCTGGGACCAACGTCCTGACTTTC
TRBV4-2	TRBJ1-1	medium-sized	.	CASSHRDNEAFF	TGTGCCAGCAGCCACCGGGACAATGAAGCTTTCTTT
TRBV5-1	TRBJ2-2	.	TRBD1	CASSPRDSLTTGELFF	TGCGCCAGCAGCCCGAGGGACAGTTTAACCACCGGGGAGCTGTTTTTT
TRBV10-3	TRBJ1-1	once	TRBD1	CAIREQGAFPKAFF	TGTGCCATCAGGGAACAGGGGGCGTTTCCCAAAGCTTTCTTT
TRBV2	TRBJ2-3	once	TRBD1	CASSSGTANTDTQYF	TGTGCCAGCAGTTCCGGGACAGCGAACACAGATACGCAGTATTTT
TRBV20-1	TRBJ2-1	.	.	CSAREGSYKFF	TGCAGTGCTAGAGAGGGCAGTTATAAGTTCTTC
TRBV27	TRBJ2-7	.	.	CASSLIEGAYEQYF	TGTGCCAGCAGTTTAATAGAGGGGGCCTACGAGCAGTACTTC
TRBV25-1	TRBJ1-6	once	.	CASSDTRAGGSINSPLHF	TGTGCCAGCAGTGATACTCGGGCGGGGGGCTCAATTAATTCACCCCTCCACTTT
TRBV19	TRBJ1-4	.	TRBD1	CASSPRQGEKLFF	TGTGCCAGTAGTCCGCGACAGGGAGAAAAACTGTTTTTT
TRBV10-3	TRBJ2-7	.	TRBD1	CAISPGQGPGEQYF	TGTGCCATCAGCCCGGGACAGGGCCCGGGAGAGCAGTACTTC
TRBV11-2	TRBJ2-1	.	.	CASSSILASYNEQFF	TGTGCCAGCAGCTCCATCCTAGCGAGTTACAATGAGCAGTTCTTC
TRBV28	TRBJ1-4	.	.	CASNWGPKEKLFF	TGTGCCAGCAACTGGGGGCCGAAGGAAAAACTGTTTTTT
TRBV7-2	TRBJ1-1	.	.	CASSGDLKRGTEAFF	TGTGCCAGCAGCGGGGACTTAAAAAGAGGTACTGAAGCTTTCTTT
TRBV19	TRBJ2-1	.	TRBD2	CASSTTSGGGYNEQFF	TGTGCCAGTAGTACCACTAGCGGGGGGGGCTACAATGAGCAGTTCTTC
TRBV30	TRBJ1-5	.	.	CAWLQTGHTPIAIVRGQPQHF	TGTGCCTGGCTCCAGACAGGACATACCCCGATAGCAATCGTTAGAGGTCAGCCCCAGCATTTT
TRBV4-1	TRBJ1-2	.	.	CASSQAQGGYGYTF	TGCGCCAGCAGCCAAGCCCAGGGAGGGTATGGCTACACCTTC
TRBV28	TRBJ2-1	.	.	CASGSGVYNEQFF	TGTGCCAGCGGGTCGGGGGTCTACAATGAGCAGTTCTTC
TRBV11-2	TRBJ2-2	.	TRBD2	CASSPGRAGGTGELFF	TGTGCCAGCAGCCCGGGCCGGGCGGGGGGCACCGGGGAGCTGTTTTTT
TRBV19	TRBJ2-1	.	TRBD2	CASSGAEAGGHNEQFF	TGTGCCAGTAGTGGGGCCGAAGCGGGAGGCCACAATGAGCAGTTCTTC
TRBV6-1	TRBJ1-3	.	.	CASSEDRSGNTIYF	TGTGCCAGCAGTGAAGACAGATCTGGAAACACCATATATTTT
TRBV7-9	TRBJ2-7	.	.	CASSLGSYEQYF	TGTGCCAGCAGCTTGGGCAGCTACGAGCAGTACTTC
TRBV5-4	TRBJ2-1	.	.	CASSEQGLGSYNEQFF	TGTGCCAGCAGCGAGCAGGGGCTGGGCTCCTACAATGAGCAGTTCTTC
TRBV13	TRBJ2-1	.	TRBD2	CASSLGGRAGDEQFF	TGTGCCAGCAGCTTAGGCGGGAGGGCAGGGGATGAGCAGTTCTTC
TRBV5-8	TRBJ2-7	.	TRBD1	CASSSGQHYEQYF	TGTGCCAGCAGCTCGGGACAGCACTACGAGCAGTACTTC
TRBV5-1	TRBJ2-7	.	TRBD1	CASSLSGQDYEQYF	TGCGCCAGCAGCTTATCGGGACAGGATTACGAGCAGTACTTC
TRBV5-1	TRBJ2-7	.	TRBD2	CASSGGTRFAYEQYF	TGCGCCAGCAGCGGCGGGACTAGATTCGCCTACGAGCAGTACTTC
TRBV15	TRBJ2-5	.	TRBD1	CATSRDRGETQYF	TGTGCCACCAGCAGGGACAGGGGAGAGACCCAGTACTTC
TRBV14	TRBJ2-7	.	.	CASSQDGPSSYEQYF	TGTGCCAGCAGCCAAGATGGTCCTAGCTCCTACGAGCAGTACTTC
TRBV10-2	TRBJ1-1	.	.	CASSESQGWGNTEAFF	TGCGCCAGCAGTGAGTCCCAGGGGTGGGGTAACACTGAAGCTTTCTTT
TRBV4-1	TRBJ1-4	.	.	CASSLTRGEKLFF	TGCGCCAGCAGCCTCACGCGGGGTGAAAAACTGTTTTTT
TRBV5-1	TRBJ1-1	.	TRBD1	CASSLTGGETEAFF	TGCGCCAGCAGCTTGACAGGGGGTGAGACTGAAGCTTTCTTT
TRBV6-5	TRBJ2-7	.	.	CASRGLTYEQYF	TGTGCCAGCAGGGGACTCACCTACGAGCAGTACTTC
TRBV18	TRBJ2-5	.	TRBD2	CASSLLGLAGGETQYF	TGTGCCAGCTCACTACTGGGACTAGCGGGAGGAGAGACCCAGTACTTC
TRBV4-1	TRBJ2-1	.	.	CASSQDDSLSSYNEQFF	TGCGCCAGCAGCCAAGATGATAGCCTGAGCTCCTACAATGAGCAGTTCTTC
TRBV7-8	TRBJ2-1	once	.	CASSFQGSAIEQFF	TGTGCCAGCAGCTTTCAGGGTTCGGCCATTGAGCAGTTCTTC
TRBV27	TRBJ2-2	.	.	CASKPRDWFTGELFF	TGTGCCAGCAAGCCCCGGGACTGGTTCACCGGGGAGCTGTTTTTT
TRBV5-4	TRBJ2-7	.	.	CASSSPGQILYEQYF	TGTGCCAGCAGCTCCCCCGGACAGATACTCTACGAGCAGTACTTC
TRBV7-9	TRBJ1-1	.	.	CASSADGGMTTEAFF	TGTGCCAGCAGCGCCGACGGGGGTATGACAACTGAAGCTTTCTTT
TRBV4-1	TRBJ2-7	.	TRBD1	CASSQGAGQAYSYEQYF	TGCGCCAGCAGCCAAGGGGCGGGACAGGCATATTCCTACGAGCAGTACTTC
TRBV7-3	TRBJ2-5	.	TRBD2	CASSSEGLADQETQYF	TGTGCCAGCAGCTCAGAGGGACTAGCGGACCAAGAGACCCAGTACTTC